Described below is a single TCR beta chain sequence and its context. CDR3 size: 13 residues. V lost 5 bases to trimming and J lost 5 bases; unmatched junction nucleotides: 4. CDR1 and CDR2 (germline): SEHNR, FQNEAQ (reference sequence). This record belongs to a study of glioma-infiltrating T cells after dendritic cell vaccination. Specified time point: after dendritic cell vaccination, including at tumor progression/relapse. PBMC were collected before vaccination, two weeks after the third vaccination, and at progression. Here immunoSEQ multiplex PCR was the method, and the copy in TCRdb shows in-frame clones only, minus some. The sample consists of 50,000 to 60,000 clones, approximately 80% of them appearing once.

The chain employs TRBV7-9 and TRBJ2-7; TRBD1 matches at 9 bases. The TCR comes from a human donor with glioblastoma. The source material was blood, sampled after dendritic cell vaccination. This chain's CDR3 is CASSRDRVDEQYF. The CDR3 DNA reads TGTGCCAGCAGCCGGGACAGGGTCGACGAGCAGTACTTC. Based on the CDR3 plus reference TRBV7-9 and TRBJ2-7, the full variable domain is DTGVSQNPRHKITKRGQNVTFRCDPISEHNRLYWYRQTLGQGPEFLTYFQNEAQLEKSRLLSDRFSAERPKGSFSTLEIQRTEQGDSAMYLCASSRDRVDEQYFGPGTRLTVT.